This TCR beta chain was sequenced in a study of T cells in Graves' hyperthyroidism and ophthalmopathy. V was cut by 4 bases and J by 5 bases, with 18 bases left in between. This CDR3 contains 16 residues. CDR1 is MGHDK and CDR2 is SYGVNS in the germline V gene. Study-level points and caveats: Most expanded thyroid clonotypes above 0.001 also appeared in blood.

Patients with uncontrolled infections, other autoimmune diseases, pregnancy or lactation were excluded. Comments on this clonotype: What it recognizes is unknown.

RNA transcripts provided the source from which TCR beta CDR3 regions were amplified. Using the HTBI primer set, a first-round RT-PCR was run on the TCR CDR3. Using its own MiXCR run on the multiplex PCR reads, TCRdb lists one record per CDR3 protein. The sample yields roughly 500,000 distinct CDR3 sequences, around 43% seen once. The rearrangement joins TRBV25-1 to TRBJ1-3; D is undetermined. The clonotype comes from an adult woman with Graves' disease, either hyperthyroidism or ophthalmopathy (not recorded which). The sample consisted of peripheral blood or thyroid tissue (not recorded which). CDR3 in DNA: TGTGCCAGCAGTGCCCCGGGAGCCCCCTCACGAAACACCATATATTTT. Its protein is CASSAPGAPSRNTIYF.